Listed here are 30 T cell receptor beta chains from one sample, sequenced in a study of chemoradiotherapy in HPV16-positive cancers. Profiling relied on immunoSEQ multiplex PCR, and the TCRdb table lists in-frame clones only, not all of them. The table has about 35,000 clones, 92% seen once. The starting material was blood, obtained from a patient who underwent chemoradiotherapy. These receptors all come from a human donor with HPV-associated anogenital cancer.

This clone was recorded only once. The chain has TRBV11-2 and TRBJ1-6; no clear D gene. Trimming removed 1 base at V and 9 bases at J, with 19 bases between. The CDR3 spans 17 residues. Germline assignment: CDR1 SGHAT and CDR2 FQNNGV. In nucleotides, the CDR3 is TGTGCCAGCAGCTTAGGAACCAGGTTTTACACTAGTTCACCCCTCCACTTT. Protein sequence: CASSLGTRFYTSSPLHF.

This sequence joins TRBV6-6 and TRBJ1-1, with D possibly matching TRBD1 (5 bases). Trimming removed 5 bases at V and 4 bases at J, with 11 bases between. The CDR3 runs 13 residues. In germline, CDR1 is MNHNY, CDR2 SVGAGI (reference sequence). The CDR3 region has the DNA TGTGCCAGCAGTACAGGTGGCGGCACTGAAGCTTTCTTT. Translated, it gives CASSTGGGTEAFF.

V usage is TRBV27 and J usage is TRBJ2-7; 7 positions match TRBD1. V lost 5 bases to trimming and J lost 4 bases; unmatched junction nucleotides: 5. Per the germline V gene, CDR1 is MNHEY and CDR2 is SMNVEV (reference sequence). The CDR3 has 13 amino acids. CDR3 amino acids: CASSPRGWYEQYF. The CDR3 nucleotides are TGTGCCAGCAGTCCCAGGGGGTGGTACGAGCAGTACTTC.

This clone has only one observation. The chain carries TRBV13 and TRBJ2-5, with TRBD2 matching over 12 bases. CDR3 size: 15 residues. The V and J ends lost 3 bases and 2 bases, in that order; junction bases with no gene match: 1. Looked up from germline, CDR1 is PRHDT and CDR2 is FYEKMQ (reference sequence). The CDR3 sequence is CASSFGLAGQETQYF. CDR3 nucleotides: TGTGCCAGCAGCTTCGGACTAGCGGGGCAAGAGACCCAGTACTTC.

The chain recombines TRBV2 with TRBJ2-5; D remains unclear. Per the germline V gene, CDR1 is SNHLY and CDR2 is FYNNEI. Trimming took 8 bases from V and 5 from J, leaving 12 bases between them. CDR3 size: 12 residues. The CDR3 nucleotides are TGTGCCAGCGATCCCGATCGGGAGACCCAGTACTTC. This gives the protein CASDPDRETQYF.

The genes are TRBV9 and TRBJ1-1; 8 bases map to TRBD1. V lost 3 bases, J lost 4 bases, and 2 bases stayed unmatched. Germline V gene lookup returns CDR1 SGDLS and CDR2 YYNGEE. The length of the CDR3 is 13 residues. The CDR3, as DNA: TGTGCCAGCAGCGCCCAGGGGGCCACTGAAGCTTTCTTT. It codes for CASSAQGATEAFF.

The chain links TRBV9 to TRBJ2-3, with D unclear. The V gene lost 4 bases and the J gene lost 2 bases, with 8 bases spanning the gap. The CDR3 is made up of 13 amino acids. CDR1 and CDR2 (germline): SGDLS, YYNGEE. The CDR3 DNA follows: TGTGCCAGCAGCTTTAGACCCACAGATACGCAGTATTTT. This encodes CASSFRPTDTQYF.

This clone was seen once. V is TRBV9 and J is TRBJ2-1, with no clear D. V was cut by 0 bases and J by 0 bases, with 7 bases left in between. The length of the CDR3 is 15 residues. Germline lookup yields CDR1 SGDLS and CDR2 YYNGEE. Written as DNA, the CDR3 is TGTGCCAGCAGCGTAGGGATGAGCTCCTACAATGAGCAGTTCTTC. Its protein product is CASSVGMSSYNEQFF.

V and J are TRBV9 and TRBJ1-3; D not resolved. The germline gives CDR1 SGDLS, CDR2 YYNGEE. The CDR3 extends over 14 amino acids. V lost 3 bases and J lost 0, with 7 bases in between. The CDR3 DNA sequence: TGTGCCAGCAGCGGACATTACTCTGGAAACACCATATATTTT. It specifies CASSGHYSGNTIYF.

V gene TRBV11-3 combines with J gene TRBJ1-1; D gene ambiguous. Trimming cost V 0 bases and J 7 bases, with 6 bases left between them. This CDR3 comprises 12 residues. Germline loops: CDR1 SGHNT, CDR2 YENEEA. The CDR3 reads CASSLDLLEAFF. The CDR3 DNA reads as TGTGCCAGCAGCTTAGATCTCCTTGAAGCTTTCTTT. Full variable domain (rest looked up from reference TRBV11-3 and TRBJ1-1): EAGVVQSPRYKIIEKKQPVAFWCNPISGHNTLYWYLQNLGQGPELLIRYENEEAVDDSQLPKDRFSAERLKGVDSTLKIQPAELGDSAVYLCASSLDLLEAFFGQGTRLTVV.

V usage is TRBV10-3 and J usage is TRBJ1-1; D is possibly TRBD1 (6 bases). The germline V gene encodes CDR1 ENHRY and CDR2 SYGVKD. This CDR3 spans 13 amino acids. Trimming pared 3 bases from V and 5 bases from J, leaving 10 bases between. CDR3 protein: CAISETGRTEAFF. CDR3 in DNA: TGTGCCATCAGTGAAACAGGGAGGACTGAAGCTTTCTTT.

This sequence joins TRBV4-1 and TRBJ2-3; 8 nucleotides agree with TRBD2. The CDR3 loop spans 18 amino acids. Germline CDR1 reads MGHRA; CDR2 reads YSYEKL. V was clipped by 2 bases and J by 10 bases; unmatched bases: 20. Written as DNA, the CDR3 is TGCGCCAGCAGCCAATGGGGGAGGGAGCGGGGGCCCTTCCCCTCGCAGTATTTT. Amino acids: CASSQWGRERGPFPSQYF.

This rearrangement joins TRBV14 to TRBJ1-4; D uncertain. The germline V gene has CDR1 SGHDN and CDR2 FVKESK. CDR3 length: 15 amino acids. V shed 4 bases and J shed 4 bases, with 13 bases lying between them. The CDR3 nucleotides are TGTGCCAGCAGCCGCAGAGGCTGGGATAATGAAAAACTGTTTTTT. Amino acid sequence: CASSRRGWDNEKLFF.

The chain employs TRBV20-1 and TRBJ1-1; 9 nucleotides line up with TRBD1. The V segment lost 6 bases and the J segment 4 bases; nucleotides outside the gene matches: 0. Germline CDR1 and CDR2: DFQATT and SNEGSKA (reference sequence). The CDR3 spans 11 residues. Written as DNA, the CDR3 is TGCAGTGCGGGACAGGGCACTGAAGCTTTCTTT. This gives the protein CSAGQGTEAFF.

The rearrangement uses TRBV2 and TRBJ1-5; D remains unclear. Trimming removed 3 bases from V and 7 bases from J, with 7 bases in between. Per germline, CDR1 SNHLY and CDR2 FYNNEI. The CDR3 length is 12 residues. This CDR3 reads CASSDDGQPQHF. CDR3 DNA sequence: TGTGCCAGCAGTGACGATGGACAGCCCCAGCATTTT.

The chain couples TRBV4-1 to TRBJ1-2; no definite D call. V lost 4 bases to trimming and J lost 5 bases, with 17 bases between them. This CDR3 has 15 amino acids. CDR1 MGHRA and CDR2 YSYEKL come from the germline V gene. The CDR3 sequence: CASSLQVGGRYGYTF. The CDR3 coding sequence is TGCGCCAGCAGCCTCCAGGTAGGAGGGAGGTATGGCTACACCTTC.

The chain uses TRBV11-2 and TRBJ1-2, with D tentatively TRBD1 (5 bases). Germline-derived CDR1 and CDR2 are SGHAT and FQNNGV. The CDR3 is made up of 15 amino acids. Trimming took 1 base from V and 4 from J, leaving 13 bases between them. The CDR3 loop is CASSLGGARIYGYTF. As DNA, the CDR3 is TGTGCCAGCAGCTTAGGAGGGGCCCGCATCTATGGCTACACCTTC.

This clone was counted once. This rearrangement joins TRBV27 to TRBJ2-7; 7 nucleotides line up with TRBD1. J was trimmed by 0 bases and V by 2 bases; bases with no gene match: 4. The CDR3 covers 15 residues. Looked up from germline, CDR1 is MNHEY and CDR2 is SMNVEV (reference sequence). The CDR3 here is CASSLEQGHSYEQYF. The CDR3 DNA reads TGTGCCAGCAGTTTAGAACAGGGGCACTCCTACGAGCAGTACTTC.

The genes are TRBV11-3 and TRBJ2-4; D call uncertain. Germline CDR1 reads SGHNT; CDR2 reads YENEEA. The CDR3 consists of 14 residues. V was trimmed by 6 bases and J by 1 base, leaving 10 bases between them. The CDR3 region is CASSPEAAKNIQYF. CDR3 DNA sequence: TGTGCCAGCAGTCCCGAGGCGGCCAAAAACATTCAGTACTTC.

This chain joins TRBV29-1 and TRBJ1-2; 7 nucleotides agree with TRBD1. This CDR3 contains 14 residues. Germline CDR1 reads SQVTM; CDR2 reads ANQGSEA. J lost 0 bases, V lost 6 bases, and 7 bases had no gene match. CDR3 nucleotide sequence: TGCAGCGTCGACACAGGGGTATCTAACTATGGCTACACCTTC. It codes for CSVDTGVSNYGYTF.

CDR3 sequence (DNA): TGCGCCAGCAGTTGGGCTAACGTAAGGAGCACAGATACGCAGTATTTT. Translation: CASSWANVRSTDTQYF. This chain connects TRBV10-2 to TRBJ2-3; D is unclear. Germline CDR1 and CDR2: WSHSY and SAAADI. The CDR3 spans 16 residues. The ends were cut back, 5 bases at V and 0 bases at J, with 15 bases in the middle.

The chain combines TRBV27 with TRBJ2-1, with TRBD2 matching over 8 bases. The germline V gene encodes CDR1 MNHEY and CDR2 SMNVEV (reference sequence). With 8 bases clipped from V and 5 bases from J, the junction kept 8 bases outside the gene matches. The CDR3 has 14 residues. The CDR3 coding sequence is TGTGCCAGCGTGAAAGCGGGGGCCAACAATGAGCAGTTCTTC. As protein: CASVKAGANNEQFF.

V usage is TRBV10-3 and J usage is TRBJ2-7; 10 nucleotides match TRBD2. This CDR3 is built from 17 residues. Germline CDR1 ENHRY, CDR2 SYGVKD. The ends lost 3 bases at V and 0 bases at J; junction bases unmatched: 8. This chain's CDR3 is CAISDATSGRRSYEQYF. The CDR3 nucleotides read TGTGCCATCAGTGATGCGACTAGCGGGCGTCGCTCCTACGAGCAGTACTTC.

J is TRBJ2-1 and V is TRBV7-2; D perhaps matches TRBD2 (5 bases). With 5 bases removed from V and 8 bases from J, the gap between germline ends came to 16 bases. The germline V gene encodes CDR1 SGHTA and CDR2 FQGNSA. This CDR3 spans 14 amino acids. CDR3 protein: CASSIQYGDDEQFF. The CDR3 nucleotides are TGTGCCAGCAGCATACAGTACGGGGATGATGAGCAGTTCTTC.

This clone was seen only once. The chain recombines TRBV30 with TRBJ2-7, with TRBD1 matching over 7 bases. Germline CDR1 GTSNPN, CDR2 SVGIG (reference sequence). J gave up 3 bases and V 2 bases, and 10 bases lay outside the gene matches. The CDR3 totals 15 residues. The CDR3 here is CAWSHPTGVGYEQYF. In DNA, the CDR3 is TGTGCCTGGAGTCACCCCACAGGGGTCGGCTACGAGCAGTACTTC.

The chain links TRBV7-9 to TRBJ2-1; 9 bases are a match to TRBD1. V shed 7 bases and J 8 bases; nucleotides not matched to a gene: 12. The CDR3 sequence is 15 residues long. Germline lookup yields CDR1 SEHNR and CDR2 FQNEAQ (reference sequence). The CDR3 here is CASTIREGQGYEQFF. CDR3 coding DNA: TGTGCCAGCACCATTAGGGAGGGACAGGGCTATGAGCAGTTCTTC.

The chain recombines TRBV27 with TRBJ2-1, with D tentatively TRBD1 or TRBD2 (5 bases each). The germline V gene has CDR1 MNHEY and CDR2 SMNVEV (reference sequence). The V end was cut by 10 bases, the J end by 8 bases, with 21 bases between. CDR3 length equals 14 residues. DNA of the CDR3: TGTGCCACCTTACGCCGGGGCGTGATGGATGAGCAGTTCTTC. Its protein product is CATLRRGVMDEQFF.

This clone appeared a single time. The chain employs TRBV5-1 and TRBJ1-1; D is unclear. Germline values: CDR1 SGHRS, CDR2 YFSETQ. This CDR3 is built from 15 residues. V was pared by 2 bases and J by 1 base, with 12 bases between. CDR3 sequence reads: CASSFINPTNTEAFF. CDR3 DNA sequence: TGCGCCAGCAGCTTTATAAATCCCACGAACACTGAAGCTTTCTTT.

The V gene is TRBV7-2, the J gene TRBJ2-5, with 10 nucleotides matching TRBD1. V was clipped by 4 bases and J by 5 bases; unmatched bases: 7. Germline V CDR1 and CDR2: SGHTA, FQGNSA. The CDR3 has 15 amino acids. This CDR3 reads CASSYDRGLEETQYF. The DNA of the CDR3 is TGTGCCAGCAGCTACGACAGGGGGCTTGAGGAGACCCAGTACTTC.

This clone was seen a single time. The chain is built from TRBV7-8 and TRBJ2-7, with a tentative D call TRBD2 (5 bases). Per the germline V gene, CDR1 is SGHVS and CDR2 is FQNEAQ. V was trimmed by 1 base and J by 3 bases, leaving 16 bases between them. The CDR3 runs to 16 residues. The CDR3 spells CASSLEARRSGYEQYF. In nucleotides, the CDR3 is TGTGCCAGCAGCTTAGAGGCCAGACGGAGCGGCTACGAGCAGTACTTC.